The clone carrying this T cell receptor (beta chain) was seen just once. Its antigen remains unidentified. This specimen belongs to a study of T cell responses to AZD1222 COVID-19 vaccine. This CDR3 region has 16 residues. V shed 6 bases, J shed 3 bases, and the junction held 8 bases outside the gene matches. CDR1 and CDR2 (germline): LNHDA, SQIVND (reference sequence). Only in-frame clones appear in the TCRdb table, and some are missing; sequencing was by immunoSEQ multiplex PCR. The table lists approximately 100,000 clones, 89% of them singletons. Study conclusions and caveats: Baseline seropositives among AZD1222 recipients totaled only five or six. Regions 160-218 and 743-854 held dominance among vaccine-associated CD4 TCRs, which spanned spike. Samples come after the peak T cell response, not at day 14.

The sequence came from an adult in good health. The sequencing used peripheral blood, collected on day 0 of MenACWY control vaccination. This chain connects TRBV19 to TRBJ2-2; 9 bases are a match to TRBD1. CDR3 amino acids: CASRGGQGSYTGELFF. CDR3 nucleotide sequence: TGTGCCAGTAGGGGGGGACAGGGAAGCTACACCGGGGAGCTGTTTTTT.